Below, 14 T cell receptor beta chains from the same sample are listed, as sequenced in a study of HIV-infected patients and healthy controls. Reverse transcription used roughly 480 ng RNA and constant-region primers for alpha and beta. Each of the alpha and beta chains got its own library through chain-specific third strand synthesis with indices. Each CDR3 protein gets one entry after TCRdb re-called the 5' RACE reads with MiXCR. The sample holds 15,000 to 20,000 distinct CDR3 sequences, about 8.9% seen once. All unsorted peripheral T cells were captured because whole blood was used without fractionation. Input material: blood. The receptors derive from an adult in good health.

This chain connects TRBV19 to TRBJ1-1; 8 nucleotides agree with TRBD1. The CDR3 contains 14 residues. Germline-derived CDR1 and CDR2 are LNHDA and SQIVND (reference sequence). V shed 2 bases and J 1 base; nucleotides not matched to a gene: 0. The CDR3: CASSIQGANTEAFF. The CDR3 nucleotides read TGTGCCAGTAGTATACAGGGGGCGAACACTGAAGCTTTCTTT.

This clonotype was seen repeatedly, ten times or more. CDR3 nucleotide sequence: TGTGCCATCAGCTACAGGGACGAAGCTTTCTTT. Translation gives CAISYRDEAFF. This chain links TRBV10-3 with TRBJ1-1; maybe TRBD1 (6 bases). Germline CDR1 and CDR2: ENHRY and SYGVKD. Trimming removed 6 bases from V and 8 bases from J, with 10 bases in between. This CDR3 region has 11 residues.

This clonotype showed up just a few times. The J gene is TRBJ2-7, the V gene TRBV28; TRBD1 matches at 10 bases. V shed 6 bases, J shed 3 bases, and the junction held 11 bases outside the gene matches. The CDR3 has 16 amino acids. Germline-derived CDR1 and CDR2 are MDHEN and SYDVKM. CDR3 loop: CASSSLGDRGSYEQYF. The CDR3 region has the DNA TGTGCCAGCAGCTCCTTGGGGGACAGGGGAAGCTACGAGCAGTACTTC.

This clonotype was picked up many times. V is TRBV7-9 and J is TRBJ1-6; no firm D call. The germline CDR1 and CDR2 sequences are SEHNR and FQNEAQ (reference sequence). The CDR3 runs 12 residues. V dropped 8 bases and J dropped 6 bases, with 8 bases sitting between them. The CDR3 region has the DNA TGTGCCAGCGGATTTCTTAATTCACCCCTCCACTTT. Protein sequence: CASGFLNSPLHF.

This clonotype was seen ten or more times. This chain joins TRBV27 and TRBJ2-3; 9 bases line up with TRBD1. Germline V gene data show CDR1 as MNHEY and CDR2 as SMNVEV (reference sequence). This CDR3 contains 14 residues. Trimming at V came to 5 bases and at J to 4 bases, leaving 4 bases not matched to a gene. The CDR3 bases are TGTGCCAGCAGTCTACAGGGGGCGGCAGATACGCAGTATTTT. It specifies CASSLQGAADTQYF.

There are many counts of this clonotype. The V call is TRBV7-9, the J call TRBJ1-5, with TRBD1 matching over 9 bases. With V trimmed by 4 bases and J by 5 bases, 6 bases remained unmatched. Germline CDR1 and CDR2: SEHNR and FQNEAQ (reference sequence). The CDR3 is 15 amino acids. The CDR3 DNA follows: TGTGCCAGCAGCTCCGGACAGGGGAAGTATCAGCCCCAGCATTTT. Protein sequence: CASSSGQGKYQPQHF.

This clonotype has a count of ten or more. This chain connects TRBV3-1 to TRBJ1-5; TRBD1 aligns across 10 bases. Per germline, CDR1 LGHDT and CDR2 YNNKEL (reference sequence). J gave up 4 bases and V 6 bases, and 3 bases lay outside the gene matches. The CDR3 covers 14 residues. The chain's CDR3 is CASSQGQGNQPQHF. The DNA for the CDR3 is TGTGCCAGCAGTCAGGGACAGGGGAATCAGCCCCAGCATTTT.

This clonotype was picked up a small number of times. The chain is built from TRBV12-3 or TRBV12-4 and TRBJ2-3; TRBD1 might be the D (6 bases). The CDR3 has 15 residues. V was trimmed by 3 bases and J by 5 bases, leaving 15 bases between them. The CDR3 nucleotides read TGTGCCAGCAGTTTCCGTTCGGGACACATAGATACGCAGTATTTT. This encodes CASSFRSGHIDTQYF.

Judged by abundance, this clonotype is medium-sized (0.01 to 0.1%). The CDR3 DNA is TGTGCCAGCAGGCACAGGGCTTCCGGCACTGAAGCTTTCTTT. It is translated as CASRHRASGTEAFF. The V and J genes are TRBV6-5 and TRBJ1-1; possibly TRBD1 for D (6 bases). The CDR3 is made up of 14 amino acids. Germline V gene lookup returns CDR1 MNHEY and CDR2 SVGAGI. V dropped 6 bases and J dropped 4 bases, with 15 bases sitting between them.

This clonotype was detected many times. The chain carries TRBV6-2 or TRBV6-3 and TRBJ1-5, with 7 bases fitting TRBD1. Trimming removed 6 bases from V and 4 bases from J; junction bases left unmatched: 9. The CDR3 loop spans 15 amino acids. Germline-derived CDR1 and CDR2 are MNHEY and SVGEGT. DNA of the CDR3: TGTGCCAGCAGAAGCCGGGACAGAGATAATCAGCCCCAGCATTTT. Translating gives CASRSRDRDNQPQHF.

Ten or more counts support this clonotype. CDR3 bases: TGCGCCAGCAACAGAGGCGAGTGGGGGCAAGAGACCCAGTACTTC. The encoded protein is CASNRGEWGQETQYF. V usage is TRBV10-2 and J usage is TRBJ2-5, with D perhaps matching TRBD1 or TRBD2 (5 bases each). Germline CDR1 and CDR2: WSHSY and SAAADI. Trimming left V 7 bases short and J 2 bases short, with 17 bases between. There are 15 residues in the CDR3.

The table lists this clonotype with many counts. The genes are TRBV12-3 or TRBV12-4 and TRBJ2-1; D possibly matches TRBD1 or TRBD2 (9 bases each). The V gene lost 5 bases and the J gene lost 3 bases, with 23 bases spanning the gap. The CDR3 consists of 18 residues. CDR3 region: CASSHPGQGRGGYNEQFF. In DNA form, the CDR3 reads TGTGCCAGCAGTCACCCCGGACAGGGGCGGGGGGGCTACAATGAGCAGTTCTTC.

By its share, this clonotype is medium-sized. This chain joins TRBV20-1 and TRBJ1-1; TRBD1 agrees at 8 bases. The ends lost 5 bases at V and 7 bases at J; junction bases unmatched: 9. The CDR3 runs to 13 residues. Per the germline V gene, CDR1 is DFQATT and CDR2 is SNEGSKA (reference sequence). Here the CDR3 reads CSAVQGAMDEAFF. DNA of the CDR3: TGCAGTGCTGTTCAGGGGGCGATGGATGAAGCTTTCTTT.

The chain recombines TRBV7-9 with TRBJ2-7; 10 nucleotides match TRBD2. With 2 bases clipped from V and 5 bases from J, the junction kept 6 bases outside the gene matches. Germline CDR1 reads SEHNR; CDR2 reads FQNEAQ (reference sequence). This CDR3 contains 15 residues. The CDR3 sequence is CASSLSASGSHEQYF. The CDR3 coding sequence is TGTGCCAGCAGCTTATCGGCTAGCGGGAGCCACGAGCAGTACTTC.